This TCR beta chain was captured by sequencing in a study of PD-1 blockade in mismatch repair-deficient tumors. Only in-frame clones appear in the TCRdb table, and some are missing; sequencing was by immunoSEQ multiplex PCR. The table includes 100,000 to 150,000 clones, around 86% detected once. V shed 5 bases and J 0 bases; nucleotides not matched to a gene: 15. This CDR3 is built from 19 residues. CDR1 and CDR2 from the germline V gene are SGHAT and FQNNGV. The rearrangement joins TRBV11-2 to TRBJ2-1; 8 bases are a match to TRBD1. The receptor comes from an adult with mismatch repair-deficient cancer. This specimen consisted of peripheral blood, obtained 44 weeks after starting pembrolizumab. For the CDR3, the DNA is TGTGCCAGCAGCCCGGGGACAGGTGGGCTTCCTTTCTCCTACAATGAGCAGTTCTTC. Encoded protein: CASSPGTGGLPFSYNEQFF.